These T cell receptor beta chains were read from a single sample in a study of cytomegalovirus exposure and HLA in healthy donors. The table came from immunoSEQ multiplex PCR; TCRdb's copy has only in-frame clones and leaves some out. This table has some 110,000 clones, approximately 86% appearing once. Sequences were obtained from PBMCs. The receptors shown here come from a man aged 18 to 30 in good health and CMV-seronegative. The CDR3 runs from the conserved cysteine through the conserved F or W. The D gene is left open where the match is weak. Clone size appears in some rows only: once, few, many, or a class for an expanded clone.

CDR3aa | CDR3nt | abundance | j_gene | v_gene | d_gene
CASRPTGSGNTIYF | TGTGCCAGCAGACCAACAGGGTCTGGAAACACCATATATTTT | . | TRBJ1-3 | TRBV9 | .
CASRAAGANVLTF | TGTGCCAGCAGGGCGGCTGGGGCCAACGTCCTGACTTTC | . | TRBJ2-6 | TRBV6-1 | .
CASSLGLEVTDTQYF | TGTGCCAGCAGCTTAGGACTGGAGGTCACAGATACGCAGTATTTT | . | TRBJ2-3 | TRBV11-3 | .
CSVHGTSGIGNEQFF | TGCAGCGTCCATGGGACTAGCGGGATAGGAAATGAGCAGTTCTTC | . | TRBJ2-1 | TRBV29-1 | TRBD2
CATSSPREANYGYTF | TGTGCCACCAGCAGCCCGCGGGAAGCTAACTATGGCTACACCTTC | once | TRBJ1-2 | TRBV15 | .
CASSLRGGLGEKLFF | TGTGCCAGCAGCTTGAGGGGGGGGCTCGGTGAAAAACTGTTTTTT | few | TRBJ1-4 | TRBV7-9 | .
CASSLEGRGHETQYF | TGTGCCAGCAGCTTGGAGGGCAGGGGGCACGAGACCCAGTACTTC | . | TRBJ2-5 | TRBV5-8 | TRBD1
CASSLDRGLLAKNIQYF | TGCGCCAGCAGCTTGGACAGGGGGCTACTAGCCAAAAACATTCAGTACTTC | . | TRBJ2-4 | TRBV5-1 | TRBD1
CASRSGTGVQPQHF | TGTGCCAGCAGGTCCGGGACAGGGGTTCAGCCCCAGCATTTT | . | TRBJ1-5 | TRBV6-6 | TRBD1
CASSLDLSSYEQYF | TGTGCCAGCAGCTTAGACTTGTCGAGCTACGAGCAGTACTTC | few | TRBJ2-7 | TRBV7-2 | .
CASSVEGGHSNEQFF | TGTGCCAGCAGCGTAGAAGGCGGACACTCAAATGAGCAGTTCTTC | . | TRBJ2-1 | TRBV9 | .
CASALGRGRGASEQYF | TGTGCCAGTGCCCTCGGTAGGGGCAGGGGTGCGTCCGAGCAGTACTTC | . | TRBJ2-7 | TRBV19 | .
CASSESGSGWFGQPQHF | TGTGCCAGCTCTGAGTCCGGGTCTGGCTGGTTCGGTCAGCCCCAGCATTTT | . | TRBJ1-5 | TRBV18 | .
CASRIQGPQHF | TGTGCCAGCAGAATACAGGGCCCCCAGCATTTT | . | TRBJ1-5 | TRBV2 | .
CASSLDRSWFTYTDTQYF | TGTGCCAGCAGCTTAGATCGTTCGTGGTTCACATACACAGATACGCAGTATTTT | once | TRBJ2-3 | TRBV11-3 | .
CASSGGAGETQYF | TGTGCCAGCAGTGGAGGGGCGGGGGAGACCCAGTACTTC | . | TRBJ2-5 | TRBV28 | .
CSVRDSYEQYF | TGCAGCGTTCGGGACAGCTACGAGCAGTACTTC | . | TRBJ2-7 | TRBV29-1 | TRBD1
CASSFDPQVEVSYEQYF | TGCGCCAGCAGCTTTGACCCACAGGTCGAGGTCTCCTACGAGCAGTACTTC | . | TRBJ2-7 | TRBV5-1 | .
CASSIGGRATEAFF | TGTGCCAGTAGTATTGGAGGGAGAGCCACTGAAGCTTTCTTT | . | TRBJ1-1 | TRBV19 | .
CASSLLAGGYSYEQYF | TGTGCCAGTAGCCTACTAGCGGGAGGCTACTCCTACGAGCAGTACTTC | once | TRBJ2-7 | TRBV19 | TRBD2
CASSVGTGLLDTQYF | TGTGCCAGCAGTGTAGGGACAGGGCTCCTCGATACGCAGTATTTT | . | TRBJ2-3 | TRBV6-4 | TRBD1
CASSETGVNTEAFF | TGTGCCAGCAGTGAAACAGGGGTGAACACTGAAGCTTTCTTT | . | TRBJ1-1 | TRBV6-5 | TRBD1
CASSHGTNYGYTF | TGCGCCAGCAGCCACGGGACTAACTATGGCTACACCTTC | few | TRBJ1-2 | TRBV4-3 | .
CASIAKPRTGELFF | TGTGCCAGCATTGCCAAGCCTAGGACCGGGGAGCTGTTTTTT | . | TRBJ2-2 | TRBV5-6 | .
CASSLRFAYNEQFF | TGTGCCAGCAGCTTACGGTTTGCCTACAATGAGCAGTTCTTC | . | TRBJ2-1 | TRBV7-8 | .
CASSEGELASGYGYTF | TGTGCCAGCAGTGAGGGAGAACTGGCCTCCGGCTATGGCTACACCTTC | . | TRBJ1-2 | TRBV2 | .
CASSQVGTGGTGELFF | TGCGCCAGCAGCCAAGTAGGGACAGGGGGGACCGGGGAGCTGTTTTTT | few | TRBJ2-2 | TRBV4-3 | TRBD1
CASSLSLRGFEETQYF | TGTGCCAGCAGTTTATCGCTGAGAGGATTTGAGGAGACCCAGTACTTC | . | TRBJ2-5 | TRBV27 | .
CASSQQGARNTEAFF | TGTGCCAGCAGTCAACAGGGGGCACGGAACACTGAAGCTTTCTTT | . | TRBJ1-1 | TRBV6-5 | TRBD1
CASTLRQGARGYTF | TGTGCCAGCACCTTAAGACAGGGGGCGAGGGGCTACACCTTC | . | TRBJ1-2 | TRBV28 | TRBD1
CASGQGTDSYYEQYF | TGTGCCAGCGGACAGGGGACGGATTCCTACTACGAGCAGTACTTC | . | TRBJ2-7 | TRBV13 | TRBD1
CASSLAYAGGEQYF | TGTGCCAGCAGCTTAGCTTACGCAGGGGGAGAGCAGTACTTC | . | TRBJ2-7 | TRBV7-8 | TRBD1
CASSSTSGSGNEQFF | TGTGCCAGCAGCTCGACTAGCGGGAGTGGCAATGAGCAGTTCTTC | . | TRBJ2-1 | TRBV7-9 | TRBD2
CASSPPSAYEQYF | TGTGCCAGTAGTCCTCCATCAGCCTACGAGCAGTACTTC | . | TRBJ2-7 | TRBV19 | .
CASSQDRGNYGYTF | TGCGCCAGCAGCCAAGACAGGGGCAACTATGGCTACACCTTC | . | TRBJ1-2 | TRBV4-1 | .
CASSSAGSTGLYNEQFF | TGTGCCAGCAGCTCGGCGGGTAGTACAGGGCTATACAATGAGCAGTTCTTC | . | TRBJ2-1 | TRBV5-6 | .
CASSSRQGNEQFF | TGTGCCAGCAGCTCCCGACAGGGTAATGAGCAGTTCTTC | once | TRBJ2-1 | TRBV7-9 | TRBD1
CSITSGGEQFF | TGCAGCATTACTAGCGGCGGTGAGCAGTTCTTC | . | TRBJ2-1 | TRBV29-1 | TRBD2
CASSLADYNEQFF | TGTGCCAGCAGCTTGGCAGACTACAATGAGCAGTTCTTC | few | TRBJ2-1 | TRBV5-4 | .
CASSRGQQETQYF | TGTGCCAGCAGCCGGGGACAGCAAGAGACCCAGTACTTC | . | TRBJ2-5 | TRBV14 | TRBD1
CAWSLGRSYEQYF | TGTGCCTGGAGTTTGGGCAGGTCCTACGAGCAGTACTTC | once | TRBJ2-7 | TRBV30 | .
CAWSSDRSNSPLHF | TGTGCCTGGAGCTCTGACAGGAGTAATTCACCCCTCCACTTT | . | TRBJ1-6 | TRBV30 | .
CASSSPGQGASNVLTF | TGTGCCAGCAGCTCCCCCGGACAGGGGGCGTCCAACGTCCTGACTTTC | . | TRBJ2-6 | TRBV7-9 | TRBD1
CASSLELAAEQFF | TGTGCCAGCAGCTTGGAACTAGCCGCGGAGCAGTTCTTC | few | TRBJ2-1 | TRBV5-6 | .
CASSSAGTDYEQYF | TGCGCCAGCAGTAGTGCCGGGACAGACTACGAGCAGTACTTC | . | TRBJ2-7 | TRBV5-1 | TRBD1
CASSLRRQGAPLDGYTF | TGTGCCAGCAGCCTTAGGAGACAGGGGGCCCCACTAGATGGCTACACCTTC | . | TRBJ1-2 | TRBV9 | TRBD1
CAIAQNTGELFF | TGTGCCATCGCACAGAACACCGGGGAGCTGTTTTTT | . | TRBJ2-2 | TRBV10-3 | .
CASSSLLGGSSNYGYTF | TGTGCCAGCAGCTCACTCCTGGGGGGAAGTTCTAACTATGGCTACACCTTC | . | TRBJ1-2 | TRBV7-2 | .